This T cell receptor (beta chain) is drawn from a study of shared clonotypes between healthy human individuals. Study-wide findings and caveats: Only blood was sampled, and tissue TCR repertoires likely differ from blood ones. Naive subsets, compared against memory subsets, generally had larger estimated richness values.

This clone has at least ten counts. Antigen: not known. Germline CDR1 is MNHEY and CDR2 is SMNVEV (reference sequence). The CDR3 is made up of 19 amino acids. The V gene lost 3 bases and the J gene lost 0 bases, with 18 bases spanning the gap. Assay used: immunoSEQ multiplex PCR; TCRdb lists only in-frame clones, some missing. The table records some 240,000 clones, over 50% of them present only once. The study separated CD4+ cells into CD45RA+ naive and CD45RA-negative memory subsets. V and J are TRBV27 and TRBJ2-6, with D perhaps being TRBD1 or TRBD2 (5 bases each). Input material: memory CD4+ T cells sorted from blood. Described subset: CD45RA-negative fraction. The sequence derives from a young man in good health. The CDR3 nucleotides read TGTGCCAGCAGTTTCCGTGGTGGGGGAACCATCTCTGGGGCCAACGTCCTGACTTTC. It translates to CASSFRGGGTISGANVLTF.